Listed below are T cell receptor beta chains from one sample, sequenced in a study of graft-versus-host responses after intestinal transplantation. This table comes from immunoSEQ multiplex PCR, and its TCRdb copy is limited to in-frame clones, with some not included. The table records around 110,000 clones, around 90% of them present only once. For these TCRs, the target antigens are not known. The sample in question was unstimulated CD4+ T cells sorted from spleen or lymph node cells, obtained before transplant. These receptors were taken from a human donor who was the organ donor for an intestinal transplant. Each CDR3 is given with its conserved first and last residue.

v_gene: TRBV7-9
j_gene: TRBJ2-3
CDR3aa: CASSLGLAGRTDTQYF

v_gene: TRBV29-1
j_gene: TRBJ1-2
CDR3aa: CSVAGFIYGYTF

v_gene: TRBV7-3
j_gene: TRBJ1-1
CDR3aa: CASSPTGLGNTEAFF

v_gene: TRBV5-6
j_gene: TRBJ2-2
CDR3aa: CASSPGGGLNTGELFF

v_gene: TRBV18
j_gene: TRBJ2-7
CDR3aa: CASSPFEAYEQYF

v_gene: TRBV5-1
j_gene: .
CDR3aa: CASRAGTAYEQYF

v_gene: TRBV7-2
j_gene: TRBJ2-3
CDR3aa: CASSLTRADTQYF

v_gene: TRBV19
j_gene: TRBJ1-5
CDR3aa: CASSMRGDQPQHF

v_gene: TRBV5-6
j_gene: TRBJ1-1
CDR3aa: CASSHQESTEAFF

v_gene: TRBV4-1
j_gene: TRBJ1-3
CDR3aa: CASSQDSTGPYSGNTIYF

v_gene: TRBV11-2
j_gene: TRBJ2-2
CDR3aa: CASSSSGGSGELFF

v_gene: TRBV11-2
j_gene: TRBJ1-3
CDR3aa: CASSRTGNGNTIYF

v_gene: TRBV6-5
j_gene: TRBJ1-6
CDR3aa: CASSYRDNSPLHF

v_gene: TRBV12-5
j_gene: TRBJ1-1
CDR3aa: CASGIGEGSMNTEAFF

v_gene: TRBV6-5
j_gene: TRBJ2-7
CDR3aa: CASKGLNTYEQYF

v_gene: TRBV19
j_gene: TRBJ1-4
CDR3aa: CASQRGRAATNEKLFF

v_gene: TRBV2
j_gene: TRBJ2-1
CDR3aa: CASRLKFSYNEQFF

v_gene: TRBV10-2
j_gene: TRBJ2-5
CDR3aa: CASRGTNQETQYF

v_gene: TRBV11-2
j_gene: TRBJ2-5
CDR3aa: CASSLGLAKQYF

v_gene: TRBV11-3
j_gene: TRBJ2-7
CDR3aa: CASSHRGEQYF

v_gene: TRBV9
j_gene: TRBJ2-5
CDR3aa: CASSAGGETQYF

v_gene: TRBV5-4
j_gene: TRBJ1-1
CDR3aa: CASRRGMNTEAFF

v_gene: TRBV11-1
j_gene: TRBJ2-1
CDR3aa: CASSLFPLAVDNEQFF

v_gene: TRBV12-5
j_gene: TRBJ1-5
CDR3aa: CASGFGVNQPQHF

v_gene: TRBV4-2
j_gene: TRBJ1-1
CDR3aa: CASSQEERYTEAFF

v_gene: TRBV7-8
j_gene: TRBJ2-1
CDR3aa: CASSLEGRAIGNEQFF

v_gene: TRBV10-3
j_gene: TRBJ2-7
CDR3aa: CAISESAGGSYEQYF

v_gene: TRBV19
j_gene: TRBJ1-1
CDR3aa: CASSQSVPFF

v_gene: TRBV11-2
j_gene: TRBJ1-2
CDR3aa: CASSLTGGDYGYTF

v_gene: TRBV7-2
j_gene: TRBJ1-5
CDR3aa: CASGQGNFQPQHF

v_gene: TRBV2
j_gene: TRBJ2-1
CDR3aa: CASRPRPRTRGEQFF

v_gene: TRBV14
j_gene: TRBJ2-5
CDR3aa: CASSQDMTSGGETQYF

v_gene: TRBV6-5
j_gene: TRBJ2-5
CDR3aa: CASSYAFQTQETQYF

v_gene: TRBV6-5
j_gene: TRBJ2-7
CDR3aa: CASSYSPTGFEQYF

v_gene: TRBV7-2
j_gene: TRBJ2-1
CDR3aa: CASSFVYNEQFF

v_gene: TRBV5-5
j_gene: TRBJ1-2
CDR3aa: CASSLAGQGGYGYTF

v_gene: TRBV5-5
j_gene: TRBJ2-7
CDR3aa: CASSLEVGHRGRGSYEQYF

v_gene: TRBV9
j_gene: TRBJ2-1
CDR3aa: CASSRLAGGGYNEQFF

v_gene: TRBV7-2
j_gene: TRBJ1-1
CDR3aa: CASSLKGERWRNTEAFF

v_gene: TRBV10-3
j_gene: TRBJ1-3
CDR3aa: CAITPVGGGGNTIYF

v_gene: TRBV25-1
j_gene: TRBJ1-1
CDR3aa: CASSELRPGSTEAFF

v_gene: TRBV7-9
j_gene: TRBJ2-3
CDR3aa: CASSLGGTGRTDTQYF

v_gene: TRBV19
j_gene: TRBJ1-4
CDR3aa: CASLPPGDNEKLFF

v_gene: TRBV9
j_gene: TRBJ2-1
CDR3aa: CASSVLAESYNEQFF

v_gene: TRBV5-1
j_gene: TRBJ2-1
CDR3aa: CASSFTGSSYNEQFF

v_gene: TRBV10-1
j_gene: TRBJ1-2
CDR3aa: CASSPGQGMYGYTF

v_gene: TRBV7-9
j_gene: TRBJ1-4
CDR3aa: CASSPRDRPEKLFF

v_gene: TRBV5-4
j_gene: TRBJ2-2
CDR3aa: CASSLRDRTNTGELFF

v_gene: TRBV7-3
j_gene: TRBJ1-2
CDR3aa: CASSPRQGVGYTF

v_gene: TRBV9
j_gene: TRBJ2-5
CDR3aa: CASSREGETQYF

v_gene: TRBV5-1
j_gene: TRBJ2-5
CDR3aa: CARKGPTGGIQETQYF